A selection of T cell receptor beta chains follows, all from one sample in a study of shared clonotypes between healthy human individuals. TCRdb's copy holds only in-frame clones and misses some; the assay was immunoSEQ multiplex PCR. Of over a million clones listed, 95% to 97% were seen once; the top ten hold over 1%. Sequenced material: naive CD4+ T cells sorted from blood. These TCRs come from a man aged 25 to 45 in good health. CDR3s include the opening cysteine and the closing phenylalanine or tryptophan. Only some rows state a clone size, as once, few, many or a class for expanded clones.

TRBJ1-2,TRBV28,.,CAVKPPANYGYTF
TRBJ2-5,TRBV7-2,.,CASSPSGRETQYF
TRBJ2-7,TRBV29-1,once,CSVFTSGRGSYEQYF
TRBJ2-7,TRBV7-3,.,CASSPTSGSYEQYF
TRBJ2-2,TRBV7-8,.,CASNREYTGELFF
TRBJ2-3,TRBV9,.,CASSVGTDPHTDTQYF
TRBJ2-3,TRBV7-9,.,CASSLGGGTPLRADTQYF
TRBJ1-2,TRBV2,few,CASRERTGSGYTF
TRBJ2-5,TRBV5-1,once,CASSLDGPPETQYF
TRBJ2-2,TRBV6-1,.,CASSGPRGANTGELFF
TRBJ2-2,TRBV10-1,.,CASSGQGANTGELFF
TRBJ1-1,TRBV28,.,CASTSGAQGSYAFF
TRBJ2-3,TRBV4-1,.,CASSQAPRGLNTDTQYF
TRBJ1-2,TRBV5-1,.,CASSLERGYGYTF
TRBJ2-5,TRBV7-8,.,CASSLVLGPQETQYF
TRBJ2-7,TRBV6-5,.,CASSSPTGNYEQYF
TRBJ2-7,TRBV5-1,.,CASVPGQGVYEQYF
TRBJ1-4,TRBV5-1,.,CASSFQGPTNEKLFF
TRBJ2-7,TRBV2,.,CASSERGAGSEQYF
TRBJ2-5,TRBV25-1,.,CASSDLRAKEETQYF
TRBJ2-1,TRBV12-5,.,CASGLGQEKGYNEQFF
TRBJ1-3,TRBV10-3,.,CAIRNGSSGNTIYF
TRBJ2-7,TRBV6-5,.,CASSYSTGAAYEQYF
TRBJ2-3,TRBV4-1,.,CASSPPTRGAWDTQYF
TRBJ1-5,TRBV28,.,CASSAHRGHSNQPQHF
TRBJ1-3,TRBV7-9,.,CASSHLNPGDSGNTIYF
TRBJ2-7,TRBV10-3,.,CAIRPGQATGEQYF
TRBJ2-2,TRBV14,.,CASSRQFLTGELFF
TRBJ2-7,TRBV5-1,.,CASSLTPDRKSYEQYF
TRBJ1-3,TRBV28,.,CASTIGTGLRSGNTIYF
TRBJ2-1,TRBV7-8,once,CASSPIQGSSYNEQFF
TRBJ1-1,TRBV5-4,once,CASSRWTGGNTEAFF
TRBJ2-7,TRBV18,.,CASSPPSGSPSYEQYF
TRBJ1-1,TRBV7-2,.,CASSSPISYEAFF
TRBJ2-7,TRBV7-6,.,CASSLVPRGLGHNNSVGEQYF
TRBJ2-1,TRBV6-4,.,CASSALAGGPGEQFF
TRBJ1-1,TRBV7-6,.,CASSRMPEGEAFF
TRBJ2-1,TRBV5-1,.,CASSLDREQFF
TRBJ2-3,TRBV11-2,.,CASSLLPGQGFTDTQYF
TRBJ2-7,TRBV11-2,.,CASSSGLGAYEQYF
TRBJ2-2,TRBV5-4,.,CASSRVASLAGELFF
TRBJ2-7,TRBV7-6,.,CASSLTTGAGYEQYF
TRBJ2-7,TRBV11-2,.,CASSLLNSAWEQYF
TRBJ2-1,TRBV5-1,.,CASSLVTSGRVYNEQFF
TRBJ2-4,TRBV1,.,CTSSQDGLANIQYF